The text below deals with one T cell receptor (beta chain). The specificity of this receptor is unknown. The input lacks base qualities; no much larger clone sits a single base away. Separate from the roughly 650-subject first cohort, the validation cohort of about 110 subjects was the group to which the donors belonged. Preparation of the library involved the immunoSEQ multiplex PCR assay. Per the source publication's procedure: To diagnose cytomegalovirus status from the catalog of TCR beta chain sequences, a statistical classification framework was built. This is the immuneACCESS table as TCRdb keeps it, with only in-frame sequences that have V and J called. A part of the clones is gone; compared with another copy, unresolved V genes explain less than half, and the rest is unexplained. V, J and clone size derive from that table, while D and trimming were established from the DNA sequence. The sample table contains approximately 110,000 clones; only one count was recorded for approximately 86% of them. Under 4.5% of the sample goes to the ten largest clones.

This record belongs to a study of cytomegalovirus exposure and HLA in healthy donors (TCRdb year 2017). About the full investigation: The roughly 650 repertoires of the first cohort and the 120 or so validation repertoires were produced on the same platform, according to a later analysis. The study aimed to test whether signatures of past pathogen exposure could be identified by cataloging public T cell receptors. A separate validation cohort of 100 to 150 different subjects was used in addition to the approximately 640-subject first cohort. To predict cytomegalovirus infection status, the study brought together high-throughput TCR immunosequencing, statistical association of individual TCRs with disease status, and machine learning. Broader findings and caveats from the paper: While some public TCRs were present in many individuals, most TCR sequences turned up only very rarely across donors. According to the authors, the approach could potentially be generalized to other disease states and immunological phenotypes. The validation cohort had no HLA typing available for a later analysis, so co-occurrence within that cohort was assessed over all 130 or so repertoires. In vitro tests confirmed that three of the cytomegalovirus-associated TCR beta chains recognize cytomegalovirus antigens. Subsequent analysis determined that TCRs grouped into clusters in the first cohort also showed a tendency toward co-occurrence across the 120 or so validation repertoires, and approximately 94% of cluster scores exceeded 0. The classifier was reported to diagnose cytomegalovirus status with high specificity and sensitivity in both the original and validation cohorts. The study gave a list of 150 to 200 TCR beta chains associated with cytomegalovirus.

V lost 5 bases and J lost 6 bases, and the count of bases not matched to a germline gene is 7. According to the germline V gene, CDR1 reads MNHEY and CDR2 reads SVGAGI. The CDR3 has 15 amino acids, counting the end cysteine and phenylalanine. CDR3 DNA only is kept here, 45 bases in frame from base 1. This receptor chain uses TRBV6-5 and TRBJ1-4, with 9 central nucleotides matching TRBD1. Source material: PBMCs. This TCR was sampled from a woman under 30 in good health and CMV-seropositive. In nucleotide form, the sequence is TGTGCCAGCAGTAAAACAGGGGGCGAGGATGAAAAACTGTTTTTT. It translates as CASSKTGGEDEKLFF.